Following are 10 T cell receptor beta chains from one sample sequenced in a study of blood T cell repertoires in COVID-19 (dated by TCRdb to 2020 to 2022). Preparation of the library involved the immunoSEQ multiplex PCR assay. Imported from immuneACCESS, the table was reduced by TCRdb to in-frame sequences with V and J called. These copies leave out some clones; in studies compared against another copy, an unresolved V gene accounts for under half, and the cause of the remainder is not known. This sample gives some 300,000 clones in total; 90% of them show up just once. The ten largest clones represent 3% to 5% of the sample. Sequencing input: PBMCs or T cells enriched from blood (not recorded which). These receptors all come from a woman younger than 45 who had been exposed to COVID-19.

The table lists this clone with a few counts. This sequence joins TRBV5-5 and TRBJ1-6, with D perhaps TRBD1 (5 bases). Germline loops: CDR1 SGHKS, CDR2 YYEKEE (reference sequence). Trimming took off 5 bases at V and 4 bases at J, with 19 bases between the two ends. The length of the CDR3 is 17 residues. This CDR3 is CASRGGHPKGYNSPLHF. The CDR3 region has the DNA TGTGCCAGCAGGGGTGGACACCCTAAAGGATATAATTCACCCCTCCACTTT.

V gene TRBV5-1 combines with J gene TRBJ1-2, with 11 nucleotides matching TRBD1. The CDR3 extends over 16 amino acids. From germline, CDR1 is SGHRS and CDR2 YFSETQ. After removal of 4 bases from V and 0 bases from J, the junction contained 5 bases not matched to a gene. DNA of the CDR3: TGCGCCAGCAGCACTGGACAGGGGGCCGCTAACTATGGCTACACCTTC. Protein sequence: CASSTGQGAANYGYTF.

CDR3 region: CASSENLDARGSSNQPQHF. In nucleotides, the CDR3 is TGCGCCAGCAGCGAAAATCTGGACGCTCGAGGGAGTAGCAATCAGCCCCAGCATTTT. The chain is built from TRBV23-1 and TRBJ1-5; D call uncertain. TRBV23-1 is an open reading frame, and its role is uncertain. CDR3 length: 19 residues. Trimming removed 6 bases at V and 0 bases at J, with 24 bases between.

This chain joins TRBV5-1 and TRBJ2-4, with D possibly matching TRBD1 (6 bases). Between the trimmed V and J ends, which lost 0 bases and 0 bases, there was a span of 13 bases. CDR1 and CDR2 (germline): SGHRS, YFSETQ. This CDR3 spans 17 amino acids. As DNA, the CDR3 is TGCGCCAGCAGCTTGGTGGGGACACACCTAGCCAAAAACATTCAGTACTTC. It is translated as CASSLVGTHLAKNIQYF.

The chain links TRBV7-9 to TRBJ2-5; 12 nucleotides match TRBD2. Germline V gene sequence: CDR1 SEHNR, CDR2 FQNEAQ (reference sequence). V lost 4 bases to trimming and J lost 2 bases; unmatched junction nucleotides: 5. CDR3 size: 16 residues. CDR3 sequence reads: CASSWPSGGEQETQYF. CDR3 nucleotide sequence: TGTGCCAGCAGCTGGCCTAGCGGGGGGGAGCAAGAGACCCAGTACTTC.

The chain links TRBV11-1 to TRBJ1-1; 9 bases line up with TRBD1. V shed 5 bases and J 5 bases; nucleotides not matched to a gene: 6. The CDR3 length is 14 residues. Germline V gene sequence: CDR1 SGHAT, CDR2 FQDESV (reference sequence). The CDR3 sequence is CASSLRDRETEAFF. The CDR3 DNA reads TGTGCCAGCAGCCTAAGGGACAGGGAGACTGAAGCTTTCTTT.

The chain has TRBV12-3 or TRBV12-4 and TRBJ2-1; 7 nucleotides align to TRBD1. CDR3 length: 12 amino acids. V lost 6 bases to trimming and J lost 9 bases; unmatched junction nucleotides: 5. DNA for the CDR3: TGTGCCAGCAGGACTCGACAGGGTGAGCAGTTCTTC. As protein: CASRTRQGEQFF.

J is TRBJ2-7 and V is TRBV5-1; D is perhaps TRBD1 (6 bases). CDR1 and CDR2 from the germline V gene are SGHRS and YFSETQ. The V gene lost 4 bases and the J gene lost 6 bases, with 23 bases spanning the gap. The CDR3 sequence is 16 residues long. CDR3 loop: CASSPHPRQGTIEQYF. CDR3 in DNA: TGCGCCAGCAGCCCTCACCCGAGGCAGGGGACGATCGAGCAGTACTTC.

The rearrangement joins TRBV7-9 to TRBJ2-7, with D possibly being TRBD2 (5 bases). This CDR3 has 13 residues. Looked up from germline, CDR1 is SEHNR and CDR2 is FQNEAQ (reference sequence). The ends were cut back, 1 base at V and 6 bases at J, with 10 bases in the middle. The CDR3, as DNA: TGTGCCAGCAGCTTAGAACTAGACGGCGAGCAGTACTTC. This codes for CASSLELDGEQYF.

The chain is built from TRBV19 and TRBJ2-7; 7 bases match TRBD1. The V segment lost 9 bases and the J segment 6 bases; nucleotides outside the gene matches: 8. The CDR3 is 12 amino acids. Germline V gene sequence: CDR1 LNHDA, CDR2 SQIVND (reference sequence). CDR3 sequence reads: CASDRALCEQYF. CDR3 coding DNA: TGTGCCAGCGACAGGGCCCTCTGCGAGCAGTACTTC.